This T cell receptor beta chain emerged from a study of neurological immune-mediated disorders. Germline V gene data show CDR1 as DFQATT and CDR2 as SNEGSKA (reference sequence). The CDR3 loop spans 14 amino acids. V was shortened by 3 bases and J by 6 bases, with 15 bases between the two germline ends. The sorted libraries took roughly 990,000 CD4+ or CD8+ T cells. This clonotype was counted many times. Its antigen is undetermined. The authors produced cDNA by 5'RACE using 10-nucleotide random UMIs. A single record per CDR3 protein comes from TCRdb applying MiXCR to the 5' RACE reads. The sample yields roughly 44,000 distinct CDR3 sequences, about 6% seen once. Study outcomes and limitations: The greatest TCR clonal expansion occurred in HTLV-1-associated myelopathy and the least in multiple sclerosis, which fell below healthy controls. None of the CDR3 amino acid sequences of expanded clones were shared across subjects, and this suggested private repertoires in all groups.

V is TRBV20-1 and J is TRBJ1-5; no definite D call. Sequenced material: CD4+ T cells from blood. This TCR came from a woman aged 40 to 55 in good health. The CDR3 region has the DNA TGCAGTGCTAGGTCGCAGGTTCTTGGTCAGCCCCAGCATTTT. This codes for CSARSQVLGQPQHF.